Below are 22 T cell receptor beta chains sequenced from a single sample in a study of cytomegalovirus exposure and HLA in healthy donors (dated by TCRdb to 2015 to 2018). The receptor library was made with the immunoSEQ multiplex PCR assay. A mixture of 60 forward primers for TCR Vbeta segments and 13 reverse primers for TCR Jbeta segments was used in the multiplex PCR. Held by TCRdb, this immuneACCESS table contains in-frame sequences only and omits some clones. Under half of the omission traces to an unresolved V gene where checked; the cause of the rest is unknown. Within this sample are 170,000 or so clones, with 86% of them counted one time only. The top ten clonotypes cover under 2% of the sample. The sequenced sample was PBMCs. Receptors were obtained from a woman aged 18-29 years in good health and CMV-seronegative.

The J gene is TRBJ2-1, the V gene TRBV11-2; 13 bases map to TRBD2. The CDR3 is 15 residues long. In germline, CDR1 is SGHAT, CDR2 FQNNGV. V shed 8 bases and J 4 bases; nucleotides not matched to a gene: 5. CDR3 residues: CASGRTSGGYNEQFF. The CDR3 DNA follows: TGTGCCAGCGGGCGGACTAGCGGGGGTTACAATGAGCAGTTCTTC.

This clone was found a few times. The chain recombines TRBV5-5 with TRBJ2-5, with D possibly matching TRBD2 (6 bases). V lost 4 bases, J lost 5 bases, and 15 bases lay in between. The CDR3 covers 14 residues. Germline V lookup: CDR1 SGHKS, CDR2 YYEKEE (reference sequence). The CDR3 nucleotides are TGTGCCAGCAGCGCTGTGGAGGGTGGGGAGACCCAGTACTTC. Amino acid sequence: CASSAVEGGETQYF.

This chain connects TRBV2 to TRBJ1-2; TRBD1 matches 9 bases. Germline V lookup: CDR1 SNHLY, CDR2 FYNNEI. V dropped 2 bases and J dropped 7; count of bases not matched to a gene: 14. The CDR3 covers 17 residues. CDR3 sequence reads: CASSELGAGQGLGGYTF. The CDR3 nucleotides read TGTGCCAGCAGTGAACTTGGGGCGGGACAGGGCTTGGGTGGCTACACCTTC.

This clone was seen a handful of times. Here the CDR3 DNA reads TGTGCCAGCAGCCAAAGGAATGAGGAGCTTAATGAAAAACTGTTTTTT. This sequence encodes CASSQRNEELNEKLFF. The chain has TRBV4-2 and TRBJ1-4; D not resolved. Trimming took 2 bases from V and 4 from J, leaving 14 bases between them. Germline V gene lookup returns CDR1 LGHNA and CDR2 YNFKEQ. The CDR3 runs to 16 residues.

This clone was detected only a few times. The chain combines TRBV30 with TRBJ1-6; 11 positions agree with TRBD1. Germline-derived CDR1 and CDR2 are GTSNPN and SVGIG (reference sequence). CDR3 length equals 13 residues. The junction had 2 bases not matched to a gene; V was cut back by 4 bases and J by 9 bases. CDR3 bases: TGTGCCTGGACTGGACAGGGGGCTTCACCCCTCCACTTT. The encoded protein is CAWTGQGASPLHF.

The chain is built from TRBV19 and TRBJ2-7, with a weak D call TRBD1 (5 bases). Germline CDR1 reads LNHDA; CDR2 reads SQIVND (reference sequence). The CDR3 is 13 residues long. Trimming took off 3 bases at V and 3 bases at J, with 9 bases between the two ends. The CDR3 here is CASSMAGRYEQYF. CDR3 DNA sequence: TGTGCCAGTAGTATGGCAGGGCGCTACGAGCAGTACTTC.

This chain connects TRBV28 to TRBJ2-7, with D unclear. This CDR3 has 14 amino acids. Trimming left V 3 bases short and J 2 bases short, with 11 bases between. Germline CDR1 MDHEN, CDR2 SYDVKM. The CDR3 reads CASSFYSVPYEQYF. Here the CDR3 DNA reads TGTGCCAGCAGTTTTTATTCCGTCCCCTACGAGCAGTACTTC. Based on the CDR3 plus reference TRBV28 and TRBJ2-7, the full variable domain is DVKVTQSSRYLVKRTGEKVFLECVQDMDHENMFWYRQDPGLGLRLIYFSYDVKMKEKGDIPEGYSVSREKKERFSLILESASTNQTSMYLCASSFYSVPYEQYFGPGTRLTVT.

The chain uses TRBV28 and TRBJ2-5; 11 nucleotides match TRBD2. Trimming removed 6 bases from V and 4 bases from J; junction bases left unmatched: 7. The CDR3 is 15 amino acids. The germline V gene has CDR1 MDHEN and CDR2 SYDVKM. The CDR3 here is CASRTGTSGRETQYF. DNA of the CDR3: TGTGCCAGCAGAACCGGAACTAGCGGGAGAGAGACCCAGTACTTC.

The genes are TRBV28 and TRBJ2-3; tentatively, D is TRBD1 (6 bases). V dropped 5 bases and J dropped 0 bases, with 15 bases sitting between them. The CDR3 has 16 residues. Per the germline V gene, CDR1 is MDHEN and CDR2 is SYDVKM. CDR3 bases: TGTGCCAGCAGTCCAACAACAGGGTCTAGCACAGATACGCAGTATTTT. It translates to CASSPTTGSSTDTQYF.

Here the CDR3 DNA reads TGTGCCGTAAACGAACAGGGGCAAGGCGCATATGGCTACACCTTC. Protein sequence: CAVNEQGQGAYGYTF. The V and J genes are TRBV6-1 and TRBJ1-2, with 7 nucleotides matching TRBD1. Germline CDR1 MNHNS, CDR2 SASEGT. This CDR3 is built from 15 residues. Trimming removed 11 bases from V and 5 bases from J; junction bases left unmatched: 17.

The chain recombines TRBV2 with TRBJ1-1; D perhaps matches TRBD1 (6 bases). Germline V gene data show CDR1 as SNHLY and CDR2 as FYNNEI. CDR3 size: 14 residues. V lost 8 bases and J lost 5, with 18 bases in between. As DNA, the CDR3 is TGTGCCAGCCGCTCAGGGGCGGTATCGACTGAAGCTTTCTTT. Residues: CASRSGAVSTEAFF.

The chain carries TRBV4-2 and TRBJ2-2, with TRBD2 identical over 7 bases. The CDR3 is made up of 15 amino acids. V gave up 0 bases and J gave up 3 bases; unmatched junction bases: 1. Germline CDR1 is LGHNA and CDR2 is YNFKEQ. The CDR3 region has the DNA TGTGCCAGCAGCCAAGAGGGACTACACACCGGGGAGCTGTTTTTT. It specifies CASSQEGLHTGELFF.

The CDR3 DNA reads as TGTGCCAGCAGCTTAGGGACAGCCGACACAGATACGCAGTATTTT. Its protein product is CASSLGTADTDTQYF. The V gene is TRBV7-9, the J gene TRBJ2-3; TRBD1 might be the D (6 bases). Germline loops: CDR1 SEHNR, CDR2 FQNEAQ (reference sequence). V was cut by 1 base and J by 2 bases, with 10 bases left in between. The CDR3 runs 15 residues.

V and J are TRBV6-6 and TRBJ2-3, with D unresolved. Deletions cut 5 bases from V and 6 bases from J, with 9 bases between. The CDR3 consists of 12 residues. Germline V gene sequence: CDR1 MNHNY, CDR2 SVGAGI (reference sequence). The CDR3 nucleotides read TGTGCCAGCAGTCCTAACGCGGATACGCAGTATTTT. Protein: CASSPNADTQYF.

V is TRBV14 and J is TRBJ2-2; 8 bases are a match to TRBD1. With V trimmed by 4 bases and J by 2 bases, 6 bases remained unmatched. The CDR3 has 16 residues. Germline V gives CDR1 SGHDN, CDR2 FVKESK. DNA of the CDR3: TGTGCCAGCAGCCGAGGGGGGACAGGCAACACCGGGGAGCTGTTTTTT. Amino acids: CASSRGGTGNTGELFF.

V usage is TRBV9 and J usage is TRBJ2-5, with 7 bases aligning to TRBD1. The germline V gene encodes CDR1 SGDLS and CDR2 YYNGEE. The CDR3 runs 14 residues. Trimming cost V 2 bases and J 3 bases; bases outside gene matches: 4. The CDR3 coding sequence is TGTGCCAGCAGCGTCGGGACAGTTGAAGAGACCCAGTACTTC. Protein sequence: CASSVGTVEETQYF.

The CDR3 reads CASSLDQGGRNEQFF. The CDR3 DNA sequence: TGCGCCAGCAGCTTGGACCAGGGTGGAAGAAATGAGCAGTTCTTC. This chain connects TRBV5-1 to TRBJ2-1, with D possibly TRBD1 on 5 matching bases. CDR1 is SGHRS and CDR2 is YFSETQ in the germline V gene. The CDR3 runs to 15 residues. Trimming removed 0 bases from V and 7 bases from J, with 14 bases in between.

The chain is built from TRBV21-1 and TRBJ2-7; TRBD1 is taken as the D call from the table, unchecked against the DNA. TRBV21-1 is annotated as a pseudogene. This CDR3 contains 13 residues. CDR3 DNA: TGTGCCAGGGGGGACAGGGGGCCTGGAGAGCAGTACTTC. Encoded protein: CARGDRGPGEQYF.

This sequence joins TRBV6-6 and TRBJ1-2; no reliable D call. V shed 6 bases and J shed 5 bases, with 10 bases lying between them. The CDR3 has 12 amino acids. CDR1 and CDR2 from the germline V gene are MNHNY and SVGAGI (reference sequence). In nucleotides, the CDR3 is TGTGCCAGCAGGTTAGGAGGGTATGGCTACACCTTC. Its protein product is CASRLGGYGYTF.

The chain uses TRBV6-5 and TRBJ1-1; D is uncertain. Trimming stripped 0 bases from V and 5 bases from J, with 10 bases between. CDR1 and CDR2 (germline): MNHEY, SVGAGI. The CDR3 length is 14 residues. This chain's CDR3 is CASSYSRTGTEAFF. The CDR3 DNA sequence: TGTGCCAGCAGTTACTCGAGGACGGGGACTGAAGCTTTCTTT.

V gene TRBV16 combines with J gene TRBJ1-1; no clear D. The V gene lost 6 bases and the J gene lost 1 base, with 12 bases spanning the gap. The CDR3 has 14 amino acids. The germline gives CDR1 KGHSY, CDR2 FQNENV. The CDR3 sequence is CASSKTNRNTEAFF. The CDR3 DNA reads as TGTGCCAGCAGTAAAACGAACAGGAACACTGAAGCTTTCTTT. The complete variable domain, with remaining parts taken from reference TRBV16 and TRBJ1-1, reads GEEVAQTPKHLVRGEGQKAKLYCAPIKGHSYVFWYQQVLKNEFKFLISFQNENVFDETGMPKERFSAKCLPNSPCSLEIQATKLEDSAVYFCASSKTNRNTEAFFGQGTRLTVV.

This clone came up a few times. The V gene is TRBV5-4, the J gene TRBJ2-7; 7 positions match TRBD1. The CDR3 spans 12 residues. V shed 4 bases, J shed 5 bases, and the junction held 3 bases outside the gene matches. Germline CDR1 reads SGHNT; CDR2 reads YYREEE (reference sequence). CDR3 in amino acids: CASSRDSHEQYF. CDR3 bases: TGTGCCAGCAGCAGGGACAGCCACGAGCAGTACTTC.